The 32 T cell receptor beta chains below all came from one sample that was sequenced in a study of blood T cell repertoires in COVID-19. Libraries were prepared by immunoSEQ multiplex PCR; TCRdb keeps only in-frame clonotypes and omits some of them. The sample lists around 420,000 clones, roughly 87% seen once, with approximately 2.1% in the top ten. The specimen was PBMCs or T cells enriched from blood (not recorded which). These receptor sequences come from a woman aged 40 to 50 with acute COVID-19.

The chain uses TRBV24-1 and TRBJ1-2; D gene unclear. Germline CDR1 is KGHDR and CDR2 is SFDVKD. The CDR3 runs to 14 residues. V was clipped by 5 bases and J by 2 bases, with 11 bases between them. CDR3 DNA: TGTGCCACCAGTGCCACCTACCTAAACTATGGCTACACCTTC. Protein product: CATSATYLNYGYTF.

This chain uses TRBV27 with TRBJ1-2, with a weak D call TRBD1 (5 bases). Per germline, CDR1 MNHEY and CDR2 SMNVEV (reference sequence). The V end lost 5 bases, the J end lost 2 bases, and 12 bases lay between the germline ends. The length of the CDR3 is 14 residues. CDR3 protein: CASSPVGANYGYTF. CDR3 DNA sequence: TGTGCCAGCAGTCCGGTAGGGGCGAACTATGGCTACACCTTC.

This sequence joins TRBV4-1 and TRBJ1-1; TRBD1 might be the D (5 bases). V dropped 0 bases and J dropped 0 bases, with 8 bases sitting between them. This CDR3 region has 15 residues. The germline V gene encodes CDR1 MGHRA and CDR2 YSYEKL. The CDR3 nucleotides are TGCGCCAGCAGCCAAGATGGGGCCGTGAACACTGAAGCTTTCTTT. This codes for CASSQDGAVNTEAFF.

The genes are TRBV5-6 and TRBJ2-1; D not resolved. This CDR3 has 17 amino acids. V was shortened by 4 bases and J by 0 bases, with 17 bases between the two germline ends. Germline assignment: CDR1 SGHDT and CDR2 YYEEEE. For the CDR3, the DNA is TGTGCCAGCAGCCACATACGACAAGCCAGCTCCTACAATGAGCAGTTCTTC. Residues: CASSHIRQASSYNEQFF.

The chain joins TRBV7-9 to TRBJ1-2; D gene ambiguous. From germline, CDR1 is SEHNR and CDR2 FQNEAQ (reference sequence). CDR3 size: 14 residues. V lost 1 base and J lost 2, with 8 bases in between. CDR3 coding DNA: TGTGCCAGCAGCTTAGGTGGCCAAAACTATGGCTACACCTTC. Translated, it gives CASSLGGQNYGYTF.

The V call is TRBV7-9, the J call TRBJ1-2; D unclear. V was clipped by 3 bases and J by 6 bases, with 11 bases between them. Germline V gene lookup returns CDR1 SEHNR and CDR2 FQNEAQ (reference sequence). This CDR3 has 13 amino acids. The CDR3 nucleotides read TGTGCCAGCAGCTTGGAACAAGGAGATGGCTACACCTTC. Amino acids: CASSLEQGDGYTF.

This chain joins TRBV6-5 and TRBJ1-3; TRBD1 aligns across 7 bases. The CDR3 extends over 13 amino acids. Germline loops: CDR1 MNHEY, CDR2 SVGAGI. Trimming took 10 bases from V and 3 from J; bases not matched to a gene: 6. The DNA for the CDR3 is TGTGCCATCCAGACAGGGATTGGAAACACCATATATTTT. This codes for CAIQTGIGNTIYF.

This clone occurred once. The chain has TRBV6-5 and TRBJ1-1; 9 bases match TRBD1. After removal of 6 bases from V and 7 bases from J, the junction contained 9 bases not matched to a gene. Per germline, CDR1 MNHEY and CDR2 SVGAGI. CDR3 size: 14 residues. In DNA, the CDR3 is TGTGCCAGCAGGTCAACAGGGGGCAGGGGTGAAGCTTTCTTT. It yields the protein CASRSTGGRGEAFF.

The chain joins TRBV19 to TRBJ2-3; 8 nucleotides agree with TRBD2. The CDR3 is 15 residues long. Germline CDR1 and CDR2: LNHDA and SQIVND (reference sequence). V trimming: 1 base; J trimming: 5 bases; junction bases outside the gene matches: 5. The CDR3 DNA reads TGTGCCAGTAGTATAGGAGCGGGGGAAGGAGATACGCAGTATTTT. This encodes CASSIGAGEGDTQYF.

The CDR3 nucleotides read TGCGCCAGCAGCCAGTTAGCGGGGGGCGGCACCGGGGAGCTGTTTTTT. As protein: CASSQLAGGGTGELFF. The chain carries TRBV10-2 and TRBJ2-2; 10 bases align to TRBD2. The ends lost 6 bases at V and 4 bases at J; junction bases unmatched: 8. Germline CDR1 is WSHSY and CDR2 is SAAADI. The CDR3 spans 16 residues.

CDR3 in amino acids: CASSPVLGRGLNTEAFF. DNA of the CDR3: TGTGCCAGCTCACCGGTATTAGGGCGGGGCTTGAACACTGAAGCTTTCTTT. J is TRBJ1-1 and V is TRBV18; TRBD1 might be the D (5 bases). Trimming pared 3 bases from V and 0 bases from J, leaving 17 bases between. The CDR3 is 17 amino acids. Germline-derived CDR1 and CDR2 are KGHSH and LQKENI.

This clone has just one count. This chain uses TRBV5-1 with TRBJ2-7; perhaps TRBD1 as D (6 bases). Between the trimmed V and J ends, which lost 5 bases and 1 base, there was a span of 16 bases. The CDR3 has 15 residues. Germline lookup yields CDR1 SGHRS and CDR2 YFSETQ. The CDR3, as DNA: TGCGCCAGCAGGAACAGGGCCCAACCTTCCTACGAGCAGTACTTC. Its translation is CASRNRAQPSYEQYF.

The chain links TRBV6-5 to TRBJ2-7; a possible D gene is TRBD2 (5 bases). The CDR3 runs to 12 residues. Germline CDR1 and CDR2: MNHEY and SVGAGI. V lost 5 bases and J 7 bases, leaving 12 bases between the germline ends. The CDR3: CASSPGLVEQYF. DNA of the CDR3: TGTGCCAGCAGTCCCGGACTTGTGGAGCAGTACTTC.

The chain couples TRBV2 to TRBJ1-2; 8 bases are a match to TRBD1. Germline assignment: CDR1 SNHLY and CDR2 FYNNEI. The CDR3 totals 15 residues. V shed 5 bases and J 6 bases; nucleotides not matched to a gene: 11. The DNA for the CDR3 is TGTGCCAGCAGTCAAGAACGGACAGGGTTCCATGGCTACACCTTC. It is translated as CASSQERTGFHGYTF.

Comments on this clone: This may stem from a read error, because a much larger clone lies one nucleotide away. In the same sample, other DNA sequences code for this CDR3. The chain couples TRBV7-6 to TRBJ2-1; D is undetermined. The germline CDR1 and CDR2 sequences are SGHVS and FNYEAQ. The CDR3 is 13 residues long. V dropped 5 bases and J dropped 0 bases, with 5 bases sitting between them. CDR3 nucleotide sequence: TGTGCCAGCAGCCTCAGCTCCTACAATGAGCAGTTCTTC. It yields the protein CASSLSSYNEQFF.

This clone was seen a single time. The chain combines TRBV7-9 with TRBJ1-6, with D possibly TRBD1 on 5 matching bases. The length of the CDR3 is 14 residues. Trimming shortened V by 3 bases and J by 10 bases, and 13 bases separated the two germline ends. Germline CDR1 reads SEHNR; CDR2 reads FQNEAQ (reference sequence). The CDR3 protein is CASSFAGPGSPLHF. For the CDR3, the DNA is TGTGCCAGCAGCTTTGCGGGGCCTGGATCACCCCTCCACTTT.

This sequence joins TRBV7-2 and TRBJ2-5; D is undetermined. The CDR3 has 12 amino acids. V was trimmed by 5 bases and J by 5 bases, leaving 9 bases between them. Per germline, CDR1 SGHTA and CDR2 FQGNSA. CDR3 in amino acids: CASSTNGETQYF. Written as DNA, the CDR3 is TGTGCCAGCAGCACGAACGGGGAGACCCAGTACTTC.

The genes are TRBV3-1 (or the pseudogene TRBV3-2) and TRBJ1-2; 7 nucleotides agree with TRBD1. Germline CDR1 reads LGHDT; CDR2 reads YNNKEL (reference sequence). CDR3 length: 14 residues. V gave up 5 bases and J gave up 8 bases; unmatched junction bases: 11. CDR3 protein: CASSGRDRWSGYTF. In nucleotides, the CDR3 is TGTGCCAGCAGCGGTCGGGACAGATGGTCCGGCTACACCTTC.

The gene calls are TRBV28 and TRBJ1-3; D ambiguous. Germline values: CDR1 MDHEN, CDR2 SYDVKM. V was shortened by 3 bases and J by 0 bases, with 12 bases between the two germline ends. CDR3 length equals 16 residues. The CDR3 is CASSFQASYSGNTIYF. The CDR3 DNA is TGTGCCAGCAGTTTCCAGGCCAGCTACTCTGGAAACACCATATATTTT.

The chain is built from TRBV3-1 (or the pseudogene TRBV3-2) and TRBJ1-2, with 7 bases matching TRBD1. After removal of 2 bases from V and 8 bases from J, the junction contained 5 bases not matched to a gene. Germline assignment: CDR1 LGHDT and CDR2 YNNKEL (reference sequence). The CDR3 covers 13 residues. Here the CDR3 DNA reads TGTGCCAGCAGCCAACAGGGGGTGCAGGGCTACACCTTC. Encoded protein: CASSQQGVQGYTF.

This CDR3 reads CASSQTGFSNQPQHF. The CDR3 DNA reads TGTGCCAGCAGTCAAACAGGGTTTAGCAATCAGCCCCAGCATTTT. The genes are TRBV6-5 and TRBJ1-5, with TRBD1 as a possible D gene (6 bases). The V gene's germline CDR1 is MNHEY and CDR2 SVGAGI. V was shortened by 5 bases and J by 0 bases, with 11 bases between the two germline ends. This CDR3 has 15 residues.

The chain carries TRBV25-1 and TRBJ1-4; a possible D gene is TRBD1 (5 bases). V dropped 4 bases and J dropped 0 bases, with 9 bases sitting between them. Germline-derived CDR1 and CDR2 are MGHDK and SYGVNS. The CDR3 has 15 amino acids. CDR3 DNA: TGTGCCAGCAGTGGTTTGACAGCAACTAATGAAAAACTGTTTTTT. Protein: CASSGLTATNEKLFF.

To note about this clone: Other DNA sequences of this sample code for an identical CDR3. This sequence joins TRBV6-5 and TRBJ1-2; D may be TRBD1 (5 bases). With 5 bases removed from V and 0 bases from J, the gap between germline ends came to 7 bases. This CDR3 contains 13 residues. Germline assignment: CDR1 MNHEY and CDR2 SVGAGI. The CDR3 DNA reads as TGTGCCAGCAGTCGGGACTCTAACTATGGCTACACCTTC. Its translation: CASSRDSNYGYTF.

The rearrangement links TRBV2 to TRBJ1-2; 8 positions agree with TRBD1. The CDR3 runs 15 residues. With V trimmed by 6 bases and J by 4 bases, 10 bases remained unmatched. The V gene's germline CDR1 is SNHLY and CDR2 FYNNEI. The CDR3 nucleotides are TGTGCCAGCAGCCCCCGGGACAGGACTTTCTATGGCTACACCTTC. This encodes CASSPRDRTFYGYTF.

The chain combines TRBV10-3 with TRBJ1-1; no clear D. The CDR3 is 14 amino acids. The germline V gene encodes CDR1 ENHRY and CDR2 SYGVKD. V gave up 7 bases and J gave up 3 bases, with 15 bases separating them. CDR3: CAITRRGIHTEAFF. The CDR3 coding sequence is TGTGCCATCACCCGACGGGGAATTCACACTGAAGCTTTCTTT.

The rearrangement links TRBV5-1 to TRBJ2-7; perhaps TRBD1 as D (5 bases). V dropped 2 bases and J dropped 3 bases, with 15 bases sitting between them. The CDR3 has 15 amino acids. The germline CDR1 and CDR2 sequences are SGHRS and YFSETQ. CDR3 nucleotide sequence: TGCGCCAGCAGCTTTGGGGCTAGATCGGACTACGAGCAGTACTTC. It yields the protein CASSFGARSDYEQYF.

The CDR3 region is CASSQAGTYEQYF. CDR3 bases: TGTGCCAGCTCACAAGCGGGGACCTACGAGCAGTACTTC. V and J are TRBV18 and TRBJ2-7, with 7 positions matching TRBD2. The CDR3 length is 13 residues. V trimming: 4 bases; J trimming: 2 bases; junction bases outside the gene matches: 2. Germline CDR1 KGHSH, CDR2 LQKENI.

The chain links TRBV11-2 to TRBJ1-2; D is undetermined. The CDR3 runs to 14 residues. CDR1 and CDR2 (germline): SGHAT, FQNNGV. Between the trimmed V and J ends, which lost 0 bases and 4 bases, there was a span of 9 bases. The CDR3 sequence is CASSLDRWSYGYTF. CDR3 bases: TGTGCCAGCAGCTTAGATCGGTGGTCCTATGGCTACACCTTC.

This clone appeared once. The chain recombines TRBV9 with TRBJ2-2; 13 nucleotides align to TRBD2. Germline CDR1 and CDR2: SGDLS and YYNGEE. This CDR3 has 16 amino acids. V trimming: 4 bases; J trimming: 3 bases; junction bases outside the gene matches: 3. DNA of the CDR3: TGTGCCAGCAGCAGACTAGCGGGGGGACACACCGGGGAGCTGTTTTTT. Translation: CASSRLAGGHTGELFF.

CDR3 sequence: CAPRKGGTNYGYTF. The CDR3 DNA follows: TGTGCCCCCCGCAAGGGGGGGACTAACTATGGCTACACCTTC. The chain joins TRBV7-2 to TRBJ1-2; tentative D call: TRBD1 (6 bases). This CDR3 contains 14 residues. Germline V gene sequence: CDR1 SGHTA, CDR2 FQGNSA. The V end lost 11 bases, the J end lost 0 bases, and 16 bases lay between the germline ends.

The chain has TRBV4-1 and TRBJ1-2, with D possibly matching TRBD1 (5 bases). Germline assignment: CDR1 MGHRA and CDR2 YSYEKL. The CDR3 has 17 amino acids. V was shortened by 1 base and J by 4 bases, with 19 bases between the two germline ends. CDR3 nucleotide sequence: TGCGCCAGCAGCCAAGCCGGCTCATTAGACAGACGCTATGGCTACACCTTC. This codes for CASSQAGSLDRRYGYTF.

The rearrangement links TRBV24-1 to TRBJ1-5, with a possible D match to TRBD1 (5 bases). This CDR3 is built from 14 residues. The V gene lost 9 bases and the J gene lost 6 bases, with 17 bases spanning the gap. The germline CDR1 and CDR2 sequences are KGHDR and SFDVKD. The CDR3 sequence is CATAPGGTGQPQHF. In DNA form, the CDR3 reads TGTGCCACCGCCCCGGGGGGGACGGGTCAGCCCCAGCATTTT.